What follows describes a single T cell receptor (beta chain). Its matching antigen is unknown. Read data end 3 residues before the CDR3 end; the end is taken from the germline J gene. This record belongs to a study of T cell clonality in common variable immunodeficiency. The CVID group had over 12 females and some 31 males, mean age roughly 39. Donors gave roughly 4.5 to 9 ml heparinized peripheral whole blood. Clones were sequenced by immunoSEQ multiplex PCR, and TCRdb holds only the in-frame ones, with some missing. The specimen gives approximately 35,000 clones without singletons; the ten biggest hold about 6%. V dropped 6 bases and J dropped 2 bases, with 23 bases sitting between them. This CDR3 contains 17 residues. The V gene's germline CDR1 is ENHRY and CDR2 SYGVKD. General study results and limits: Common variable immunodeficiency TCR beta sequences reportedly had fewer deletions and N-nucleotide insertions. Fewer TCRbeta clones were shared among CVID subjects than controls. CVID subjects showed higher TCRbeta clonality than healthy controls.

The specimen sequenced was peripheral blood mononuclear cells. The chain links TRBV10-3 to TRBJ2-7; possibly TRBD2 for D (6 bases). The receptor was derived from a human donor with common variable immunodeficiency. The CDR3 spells CAISSDGGSGVPYEQYF. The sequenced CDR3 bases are TGTGCCATCAGCTCGGACGGAGGGTCCGGGGTGCCCTACGAG.